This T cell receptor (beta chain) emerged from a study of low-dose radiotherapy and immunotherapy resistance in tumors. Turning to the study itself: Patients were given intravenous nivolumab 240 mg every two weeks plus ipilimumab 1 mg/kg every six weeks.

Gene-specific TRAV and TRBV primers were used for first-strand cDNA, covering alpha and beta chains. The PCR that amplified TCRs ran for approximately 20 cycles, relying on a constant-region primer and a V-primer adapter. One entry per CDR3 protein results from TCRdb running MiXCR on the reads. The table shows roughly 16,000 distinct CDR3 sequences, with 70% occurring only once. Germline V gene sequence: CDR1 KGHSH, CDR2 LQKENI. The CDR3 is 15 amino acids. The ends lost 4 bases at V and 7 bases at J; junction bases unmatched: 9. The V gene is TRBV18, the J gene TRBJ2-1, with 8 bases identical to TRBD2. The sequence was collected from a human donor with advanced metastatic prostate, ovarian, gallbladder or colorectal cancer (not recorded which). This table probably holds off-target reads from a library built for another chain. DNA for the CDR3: TGTGCCAGCTCACGATTAACTAGCGGTTGGAATGAGCAGTTCTTC. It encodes CASSRLTSGWNEQFF.